The 23 T cell receptor beta chains below all came from one sample that was sequenced in a study of T cell responses to AZD1222 COVID-19 vaccine. Sequencing used immunoSEQ multiplex PCR; TCRdb keeps in-frame clones, though not all of them. Of 150,000 to 200,000 clones in the sample, about 87% were seen once. Material: peripheral blood, obtained on day 0 of AZD1222 vaccination. Every receptor here comes from an adult in good health.

This clone came up a few times. The rearrangement joins TRBV7-9 to TRBJ1-5; maybe TRBD1 (6 bases). This CDR3 region has 15 residues. CDR1 is SEHNR and CDR2 is FQNEAQ in the germline V gene (reference sequence). Deletions cut 5 bases from V and 1 base from J, with 12 bases between. CDR3: CASSPLGGSNQPQHF. The CDR3 DNA reads as TGTGCCAGCAGCCCCCTCGGGGGCAGCAATCAGCCCCAGCATTTT. Full variable domain (missing parts from reference TRBV7-9 and TRBJ1-5): DTGVSQNPRHKITKRGQNVTFRCDPISEHNRLYWYRQTLGQGPEFLTYFQNEAQLEKSRLLSDRFSAERPKGSFSTLEIQRTEQGDSAMYLCASSPLGGSNQPQHFGDGTRLSIL.

The rearrangement uses TRBV7-6 and TRBJ1-2; D call uncertain. V was cut by 2 bases and J by 6 bases, with 16 bases left in between. Per the germline V gene, CDR1 is SGHVS and CDR2 is FNYEAQ. The CDR3 contains 15 residues. DNA for the CDR3: TGTGCCAGCAGCTTATCGGTCGGAGGTTTTGATGGCTACACCTTC. It specifies CASSLSVGGFDGYTF.

V is TRBV6-5 and J is TRBJ1-2, with D possibly being TRBD1 (5 bases). Per germline, CDR1 MNHEY and CDR2 SVGAGI. The CDR3 extends over 15 amino acids. V gave up 2 bases and J gave up 5 bases, with 15 bases separating them. The CDR3 nucleotides are TGTGCCAGCAGTTACGGACCCACGGGGGGTTATGGCTACACCTTC. This codes for CASSYGPTGGYGYTF.

This clone was recorded once. J is TRBJ2-5 and V is TRBV28; 8 bases align to TRBD1. V gave up 2 bases and J gave up 5 bases; unmatched junction bases: 1. The CDR3 runs 13 residues. Looked up from germline, CDR1 is MDHEN and CDR2 is SYDVKM. The CDR3 reads CASSLTGGETQYF. Written as DNA, the CDR3 is TGTGCCAGCAGTTTAACAGGGGGGGAGACCCAGTACTTC.

V and J are TRBV5-3 and TRBJ1-2; unclear D gene. TRBV5-3 qualifies as an ORF whose function is uncertain. There are 10 residues in the CDR3. V was shortened by 0 bases and J by 6 bases, with 0 bases between the two germline ends. CDR3 coding DNA: TGTGCCAGAAGCTTGGATGGCTACACCTTC. Its protein product is CARSLDGYTF.

The chain couples TRBV3-1 (or the pseudogene TRBV3-2) to TRBJ2-7, with 11 bases aligning to TRBD1. The CDR3 length is 15 residues. Looked up from germline, CDR1 is LGHDT and CDR2 is YNNKEL (reference sequence). V dropped 3 bases and J dropped 6; count of bases not matched to a gene: 7. CDR3 sequence (DNA): TGTGCCAGCAGCCATGGATCCGGGACAGGGGGCGAGCAGTACTTC. It yields the protein CASSHGSGTGGEQYF.

This chain connects TRBV9 to TRBJ1-6; 8 bases match TRBD1. Germline lookup yields CDR1 SGDLS and CDR2 YYNGEE. The V gene end was trimmed by 0 bases and the J gene end by 1 base; junction bases not matched to a gene: 6. CDR3 size: 18 residues. CDR3 DNA sequence: TGTGCCAGCAGCGTAGACGGCAGGGGGCGTTCCTATAATTCACCCCTCCACTTT. Its protein product is CASSVDGRGRSYNSPLHF.

The rearrangement uses TRBV5-6 and TRBJ2-2; 10 bases map to TRBD1. V was pared by 5 bases and J by 7 bases, with 5 bases of the junction left unmatched. CDR1 SGHDT and CDR2 YYEEEE come from the germline V gene. This CDR3 has 14 amino acids. CDR3 DNA sequence: TGTGCCAGCAGACGACAGGGGGCGTACGGGGAGCTGTTTTTT. This encodes CASRRQGAYGELFF.

V is TRBV7-2 and J is TRBJ1-3; D unresolved. The V gene lost 1 base and the J gene lost 0 bases, with 19 bases spanning the gap. The CDR3 contains 19 residues. In germline, CDR1 is SGHTA, CDR2 FQGNSA. CDR3 nucleotide sequence: TGTGCCAGCAGCTTAGAATTAGCGACGCGGAAAAACTCTGGAAACACCATATATTTT. It yields the protein CASSLELATRKNSGNTIYF.

This rearrangement joins TRBV18 to TRBJ2-3; D remains ambiguous. Germline-derived CDR1 and CDR2 are KGHSH and LQKENI. This CDR3 region has 13 residues. The V and J ends lost 1 base and 0 bases respectively, with 2 bases between them. CDR3 region: CASSPQSTDTQYF. In DNA form, the CDR3 reads TGTGCCAGCTCACCACAGAGCACAGATACGCAGTATTTT.

The CDR3 DNA sequence: TGTGCCGGAGCCGGGACAGGGGGCTGGGAGACCCAGTACTTC. Protein sequence: CAGAGTGGWETQYF. The rearrangement uses TRBV7-9 and TRBJ2-5, with 12 bases identical to TRBD1. Losses at the gene ends were 11 bases for V and 5 bases for J; bases not matched to a gene: 9. In germline, CDR1 is SEHNR, CDR2 FQNEAQ (reference sequence). There are 14 residues in the CDR3.

The chain uses TRBV3-1 (or the pseudogene TRBV3-2) and TRBJ2-2; no reliable D call. V lost 3 bases, J lost 5 bases, and 10 bases lay in between. The CDR3 covers 14 residues. CDR1 and CDR2 (germline): LGHDT, YNNKEL (reference sequence). The CDR3 DNA reads TGTGCCAGCAGCCAGGCAGATCTGACCGGGGAGCTGTTTTTT. Its translation: CASSQADLTGELFF.

Concerning this clone itself: Germline and junction disagree at one end, which may indicate a read error. The chain employs TRBV6-2 or TRBV6-3 and TRBJ2-7, with TRBD1 as a possible D gene (5 bases). Germline-derived CDR1 and CDR2 are MNHEY and SVGEGT. CDR3 size: 13 residues. This CDR3 reads CASSNSDSYEQYF. The CDR3 coding sequence is TGTGCCAGCAGTAACTCTGACAGTTACGAGCAGTACTTC.

CDR3 residues: CATSRDRGFGQPQHF. The CDR3, as DNA: TGTGCCACCAGCCGTGACCGGGGGTTCGGTCAGCCCCAGCATTTT. The chain recombines TRBV15 with TRBJ1-5; tentative D call: TRBD1 (5 bases). V lost 5 bases and J 6 bases, leaving 17 bases between the germline ends. The length of the CDR3 is 15 residues. Germline V gene data show CDR1 as LNHNV and CDR2 as YYDKDF (reference sequence).

The chain couples TRBV18 to TRBJ1-3; D ambiguous. There are 16 residues in the CDR3. Germline assignment: CDR1 KGHSH and CDR2 LQKENI. V was pared by 1 base and J by 2 bases, with 12 bases between. This CDR3 is CASSPQDPTAGNTIYF. In nucleotides, the CDR3 is TGTGCCAGCTCACCACAGGACCCCACGGCTGGAAACACCATATATTTT.

The V and J genes are TRBV28 and TRBJ1-3, with 7 positions matching TRBD1. With 7 bases clipped from V and 4 bases from J, the junction kept 7 bases outside the gene matches. CDR3 length: 14 amino acids. Germline assignment: CDR1 MDHEN and CDR2 SYDVKM. The CDR3 sequence is CASMTGSVGNTIYF. As DNA, the CDR3 is TGTGCCAGCATGACAGGGAGTGTGGGAAACACCATATATTTT.

This clone was counted once. CDR3 nucleotide sequence: TGCGCCAGCAGCACAGCAACTAATGAAAAACTGTTTTTT. Its translation: CASSTATNEKLFF. The chain carries TRBV5-1 and TRBJ1-4; D gene uncertain. CDR1 SGHRS and CDR2 YFSETQ come from the germline V gene. This CDR3 spans 13 amino acids. Trimming removed 4 bases at V and 0 bases at J, with 4 bases between.

Only one count was recorded for this clone. The genes are TRBV28 and TRBJ2-7, with 7 nucleotides matching TRBD2. The length of the CDR3 is 14 residues. V dropped 7 bases and J dropped 2; count of bases not matched to a gene: 8. From germline, CDR1 is MDHEN and CDR2 SYDVKM. As DNA, the CDR3 is TGTGCCAGCACCCCGTGGGGGGGAACCTACGAGCAGTACTTC. Its translation is CASTPWGGTYEQYF.

J is TRBJ2-4 and V is TRBV30; D is perhaps TRBD2 (5 bases). Trimming left V 1 base short and J 2 bases short, with 9 bases between. The CDR3 covers 14 residues. Germline V gene lookup returns CDR1 GTSNPN and CDR2 SVGIG (reference sequence). The CDR3 spells CAWSDGGSKNIQYF. CDR3 DNA sequence: TGTGCCTGGAGTGATGGCGGGTCCAAAAACATTCAGTACTTC.

The J gene is TRBJ1-2, the V gene TRBV5-6; possible D gene TRBD1, 5 bases. The CDR3 has 14 amino acids. Deletions cut 0 bases from V and 7 bases from J, with 13 bases between. The germline CDR1 and CDR2 sequences are SGHDT and YYEEEE. The CDR3 region has the DNA TGTGCCAGCAGCTTGGGTACGGGGGTTGGTGGCTACACCTTC. This translates into CASSLGTGVGGYTF.

The rearrangement joins TRBV11-2 to TRBJ1-3, with no clear D. The germline V and J ends were trimmed by 2 bases and 2 bases, with 7 bases remaining between them. There are 14 residues in the CDR3. Germline CDR1 and CDR2: SGHAT and FQNNGV. This CDR3 reads CASSLQLAGNTIYF. The CDR3 DNA is TGTGCCAGCAGCTTACAGTTAGCTGGAAACACCATATATTTT.

The V gene is TRBV30, the J gene TRBJ2-3; no clear D. Deletions cut 2 bases from V and 0 bases from J, with 6 bases between. This CDR3 has 13 amino acids. CDR1 is GTSNPN and CDR2 is SVGIG in the germline V gene (reference sequence). The CDR3 loop reads CAWSRTSTDTQYF. DNA for the CDR3: TGTGCCTGGAGTCGGACCAGCACAGATACGCAGTATTTT.

This clone appeared a few times. The J gene is TRBJ2-7, the V gene TRBV27, with 9 bases lining up with TRBD2. This CDR3 spans 15 amino acids. The germline V gene encodes CDR1 MNHEY and CDR2 SMNVEV (reference sequence). Trimming cost V 3 bases and J 3 bases; bases outside gene matches: 6. As DNA, the CDR3 is TGTGCCAGCAGTTTGACTAGCGGAGCCTTCTACGAGCAGTACTTC. Its protein product is CASSLTSGAFYEQYF.